The 14 T cell receptor beta chains presented below share a single source sample, sequenced in a study of OX40 agonist ivuxolimab in advanced cancers. Some clones are missing from TCRdb's copy, which holds only in-frame ones; the method was immunoSEQ multiplex PCR. The sample lists roughly 76,000 clones; around 83% were seen once. This specimen consisted of CD4+ or CD8+ T cells sorted from blood, obtained in a trial of the OX40 agonist ivuxolimab. These TCRs come from an adult with an advanced solid tumor such as melanoma, head and neck, liver or kidney cancer.

This chain joins TRBV4-3 and TRBJ1-2, with D perhaps matching TRBD1 (6 bases). The CDR3 spans 16 residues. The ends were cut back, 0 bases at V and 6 bases at J, with 17 bases in the middle. Germline CDR1 is LGHNA and CDR2 is YSLEER. The CDR3 nucleotides are TGCGCCAGCAGCCAAGATACGAGAGGGGGATGGGATGGCTACACCTTC. Translation: CASSQDTRGGWDGYTF.

The chain links TRBV11-3 to TRBJ2-7; D may be TRBD1 (6 bases). This CDR3 region has 15 residues. Trimming stripped 5 bases from V and 2 bases from J, with 16 bases between. Looked up from germline, CDR1 is SGHNT and CDR2 is YENEEA. CDR3 DNA: TGTGCCAGCAGCACCTCAGGGGCGCCGACCTACGAGCAGTACTTC. Translation gives CASSTSGAPTYEQYF.

The chain uses TRBV27 and TRBJ2-6, with a possible D match to TRBD1 (5 bases). The germline CDR1 and CDR2 sequences are MNHEY and SMNVEV (reference sequence). The V and J ends lost 2 bases and 2 bases respectively, with 7 bases between them. The CDR3 extends over 15 amino acids. The CDR3 DNA is TGTGCCAGCAGTTTAGTGACAGCTGGGGCCAACGTCCTGACTTTC. Encoded protein: CASSLVTAGANVLTF. Full variable domain (remainder filled in from reference TRBV27 and TRBJ2-6): EAQVTQNPRYLITVTGKKLTVTCSQNMNHEYMSWYRQDPGLGLRQIYYSMNVEVTDKGDVPEGYKVSRKEKRNFPLILESPSPNQTSLYFCASSLVTAGANVLTFGAGSRLTVL.

The genes are TRBV6-5 and TRBJ1-1; D not resolved. CDR1 MNHEY and CDR2 SVGAGI come from the germline V gene. This CDR3 contains 13 residues. V shed 9 bases and J shed 6 bases, with 17 bases lying between them. CDR3 sequence reads: CASRSRDIAEAFF. The CDR3 DNA reads TGTGCCAGTCGGTCGAGGGATATAGCTGAAGCTTTCTTT.

The V and J genes are TRBV5-1 and TRBJ2-5; TRBD1 matches 7 bases. The CDR3 contains 14 residues. Per germline, CDR1 SGHRS and CDR2 YFSETQ. V dropped 4 bases and J dropped 3; count of bases not matched to a gene: 6. For the CDR3, the DNA is TGCGCCAGCAGCCACGGGACAGAGGAAGAGACCCAGTACTTC. Its translation: CASSHGTEEETQYF.

The rearrangement links TRBV7-2 to TRBJ2-3; D possibly corresponds to TRBD1 (6 bases). The V gene's germline CDR1 is SGHTA and CDR2 FQGNSA. Trimming removed 5 bases from V and 9 bases from J, with 9 bases in between. The CDR3 has 11 amino acids. The CDR3 DNA reads TGTGCCAGCAGCGCTAGGGGGACGCAGTATTTT. Protein product: CASSARGTQYF. Full variable domain (outside the CDR3, taken from reference TRBV7-2 and TRBJ2-3): GAGVSQSPSNKVTEKGKDVELRCDPISGHTALYWYRQSLGQGLEFLIYFQGNSAPDKSGLPSDRFSAERTGGSVSTLTIQRTQQEDSAVYLCASSARGTQYFGPGTRLTVL.

The V call is TRBV21-1, the J call TRBJ2-4; TRBD2 was called by the table and not checked on the DNA. TRBV21-1 is noted as a pseudogene. The CDR3 runs 15 residues. The CDR3 bases are TGTGCCAGCAGCAAAGGGGGTCGGGGCAAAAACATTCAGTACTTC. It encodes CASSKGGRGKNIQYF.

This clone was seen a few times. In DNA, the CDR3 is TGTGCCAGCAGCCTTCGCATTGGAAACACCATATATTTT. Translating it yields CASSLRIGNTIYF. The rearrangement uses TRBV11-2 and TRBJ1-3, with D uncertain. V lost 5 bases and J 3 bases, leaving 8 bases between the germline ends. CDR3 size: 13 residues. Germline V gene lookup returns CDR1 SGHAT and CDR2 FQNNGV.

In this sample, this clone turned up once. The gene calls are TRBV11-3 and TRBJ2-2; 7 bases line up with TRBD2. The CDR3 extends over 15 amino acids. J gave up 3 bases and V 3 bases, and 4 bases lay outside the gene matches. Germline values: CDR1 SGHNT, CDR2 YENEEA. CDR3 coding DNA: TGTGCCAGCAGCTTTCGCGGGGGTGACACCGGGGAGCTGTTTTTT. Amino acid sequence: CASSFRGGDTGELFF.

The chain recombines TRBV6-1 with TRBJ2-1; the match to TRBD1 covers 7 bases. Trimming cost V 7 bases and J 3 bases; bases outside gene matches: 6. The germline gives CDR1 MNHNS, CDR2 SASEGT. The CDR3 contains 14 residues. CDR3 bases: TGTGCCAGCACCCGGGACAGAAGCTACAATGAGCAGTTCTTC. It translates to CASTRDRSYNEQFF.

The chain has TRBV29-1 and TRBJ1-1, with D possibly TRBD1 on 5 matching bases. There are 13 residues in the CDR3. Germline V gene sequence: CDR1 SQVTM, CDR2 ANQGSEA. Trimming cost V 5 bases and J 1 base, with 11 bases left between them. The CDR3 region is CSVRGVWNTEAFF. The CDR3 DNA is TGCAGCGTTCGGGGGGTCTGGAACACTGAAGCTTTCTTT.

The chain uses TRBV19 and TRBJ1-1; D remains unclear. The CDR3 is 12 residues long. Per germline, CDR1 LNHDA and CDR2 SQIVND (reference sequence). Trimming removed 0 bases at V and 8 bases at J, with 7 bases between. CDR3 protein: CASSIEGSEAFF. Here the CDR3 DNA reads TGTGCCAGTAGTATAGAGGGGTCCGAAGCTTTCTTT.

This clone has only one observation. CDR3 bases: TGTGCCAGCAGCTCACGACAGGGGGCGCCCACCGGGGAGCTGTTTTTT. As protein: CASSSRQGAPTGELFF. V gene TRBV7-2 combines with J gene TRBJ2-2, with TRBD1 matching 10 bases. V gave up 4 bases and J gave up 4 bases; unmatched junction bases: 6. There are 16 residues in the CDR3. CDR1 is SGHTA, CDR2 FQGNSA, per germline.

This clone was counted a few times. V and J are TRBV5-1 and TRBJ2-3, with D possibly matching TRBD1 (5 bases). The V gene lost 0 bases and the J gene lost 2 bases, with 13 bases spanning the gap. Germline assignment: CDR1 SGHRS and CDR2 YFSETQ. The CDR3 spans 16 residues. The CDR3 region has the DNA TGCGCCAGCAGCTTGGGAGTAGGACAATTCACAGATACGCAGTATTTT. Its protein is CASSLGVGQFTDTQYF.